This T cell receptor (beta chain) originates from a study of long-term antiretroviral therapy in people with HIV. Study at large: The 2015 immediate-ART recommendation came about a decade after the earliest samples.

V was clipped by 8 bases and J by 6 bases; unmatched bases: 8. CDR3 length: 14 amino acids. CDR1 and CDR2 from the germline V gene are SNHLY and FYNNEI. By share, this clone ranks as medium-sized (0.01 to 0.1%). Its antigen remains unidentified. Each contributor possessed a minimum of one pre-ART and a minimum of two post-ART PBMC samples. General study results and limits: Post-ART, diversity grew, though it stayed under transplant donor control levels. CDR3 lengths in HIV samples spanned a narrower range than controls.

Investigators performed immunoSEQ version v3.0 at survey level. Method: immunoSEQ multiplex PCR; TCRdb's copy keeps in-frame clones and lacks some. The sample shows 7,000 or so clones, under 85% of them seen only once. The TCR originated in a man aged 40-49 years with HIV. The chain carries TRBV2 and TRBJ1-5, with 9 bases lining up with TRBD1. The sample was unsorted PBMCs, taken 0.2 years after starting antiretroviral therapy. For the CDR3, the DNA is TGTGCCAGCCAAGGGACAGGGTTGGGTCAGCCCCAGCATTTT. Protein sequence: CASQGTGLGQPQHF.